One and the same sample provided the 26 T cell receptor beta chains below, sequenced in a study of blood T cell repertoires in COVID-19 (dated by TCRdb to 2020 to 2021). Library preparation employed the immunoSEQ multiplex PCR assay. TCRdb provides this immuneACCESS table in a form limited to in-frame rearrangements. Some clones are lacking; in checked studies, under half of them reflect an unresolved V gene, and why the rest are absent is not known. The sample data list about 73,000 clones, and approximately 80% of these were observed just once. The ten largest account for 3.5% to 5% of the sample. The specimen was peripheral blood. These receptors were obtained from a woman aged 55-70 years with acute or convalescent COVID-19.

This clone was seen just once. V usage is TRBV7-2 and J usage is TRBJ1-3; D possibly corresponds to TRBD1 (5 bases). Germline assignment: CDR1 SGHTA and CDR2 FQGNSA. V lost 5 bases and J lost 4, with 15 bases in between. CDR3 length: 15 amino acids. CDR3 nucleotides: TGTGCCAGCAGCGGGGCCCGGGGGTCGGGAAACACCATATATTTT. Residues: CASSGARGSGNTIYF.

The J gene is TRBJ2-3, the V gene TRBV5-1; 14 bases match TRBD2. Germline trimming cut 0 bases from V and 11 bases from J; bases unmatched to any gene: 8. The CDR3 is 16 residues long. Germline V gene sequence: CDR1 SGHRS, CDR2 YFSETQ. The CDR3 DNA reads as TGCGCCAGCAGCTTGGATACGGGACTAGCGGGAGCTAAGCAGTATTTT. It is translated as CASSLDTGLAGAKQYF.

J is TRBJ2-1 and V is TRBV27; 8 bases are shared with TRBD2. The CDR3 is made up of 14 amino acids. CDR1 is MNHEY, CDR2 SMNVEV, per germline (reference sequence). Germline trimming cut 6 bases from V and 9 bases from J; bases unmatched to any gene: 10. The CDR3 DNA reads as TGTGCCAGCAGACCAGCGGGAGCCGGTGGTGAGCAGTTCTTC. It encodes CASRPAGAGGEQFF.

The chain recombines TRBV7-2 with TRBJ2-5; 8 nucleotides line up with TRBD2. The germline CDR1 and CDR2 sequences are SGHTA and FQGNSA. V was pared by 5 bases and J by 6 bases, with 14 bases of the junction left unmatched. The CDR3 sequence is 16 residues long. The CDR3, as DNA: TGTGCCAGCAGCCTCTCCGGGGGGGCCGTAAGAAAGACCCAGTACTTC. It encodes CASSLSGGAVRKTQYF.

V and J are TRBV4-1 and TRBJ1-1; unclear D gene. Germline V lookup: CDR1 MGHRA, CDR2 YSYEKL. The CDR3 runs 14 residues. Trimming took 0 bases from V and 5 from J, leaving 10 bases between them. The CDR3 sequence: CASSQDSARTEAFF. CDR3 nucleotides: TGCGCCAGCAGCCAAGATTCAGCGAGAACTGAAGCTTTCTTT.

This chain joins TRBV9 and TRBJ2-3, with 9 bases fitting TRBD1. Germline assignment: CDR1 SGDLS and CDR2 YYNGEE. The CDR3 runs 16 residues. Germline trimming cut 3 bases from V and 0 bases from J; bases unmatched to any gene: 5. Written as DNA, the CDR3 is TGTGCCAGCAGCGAGGGACAGGGACTGAGCACAGATACGCAGTATTTT. Amino acid sequence: CASSEGQGLSTDTQYF.

The J gene is TRBJ1-2, the V gene TRBV13; D gene unclear. Germline V gene data show CDR1 as PRHDT and CDR2 as FYEKMQ (reference sequence). The CDR3 totals 16 residues. V lost 5 bases to trimming and J lost 1 base, with 17 bases between them. The CDR3 loop is CASSLRTGRLNYGYTF. The CDR3, as DNA: TGTGCCAGCAGCCTTAGAACGGGTCGCCTTAACTATGGCTACACCTTC.

This chain links TRBV19 with TRBJ1-5; D is ambiguous. Trimming took 4 bases from V and 7 from J, leaving 23 bases between them. This CDR3 comprises 17 residues. The germline V gene encodes CDR1 LNHDA and CDR2 SQIVND (reference sequence). In DNA, the CDR3 is TGTGCCAGTAGTAGGCAGCTAATGGGCTCTGGTTACCAGCCCCAGCATTTT. Translating gives CASSRQLMGSGYQPQHF.

This rearrangement joins TRBV10-3 to TRBJ1-5; the match to TRBD1 covers 8 bases. V was pared by 6 bases and J by 4 bases, with 2 bases of the junction left unmatched. This CDR3 is 13 amino acids long. Germline CDR1 reads ENHRY; CDR2 reads SYGVKD. This CDR3 reads CAIRQGVNQPQHF. For the CDR3, the DNA is TGTGCCATCAGACAGGGGGTGAATCAGCCCCAGCATTTT.

J is TRBJ2-1 and V is TRBV3-1 (or the pseudogene TRBV3-2); possible D gene TRBD2, 6 bases. The CDR3 has 14 amino acids. The germline V gene has CDR1 LGHDT and CDR2 YNNKEL (reference sequence). V was cut by 4 bases and J by 4 bases, with 11 bases left in between. The CDR3 DNA follows: TGTGCCAGCAGCCTTAGCGGTCCGTACAATGAGCAGTTCTTC. Translated, it gives CASSLSGPYNEQFF.

The chain has TRBV29-1 and TRBJ1-3; D unclear. The V and J ends lost 4 bases and 0 bases respectively, with 10 bases between them. This CDR3 region has 14 residues. Germline CDR1 SQVTM, CDR2 ANQGSEA. Here the CDR3 DNA reads TGCAGCGTTGTCTTTGGGAGCTCTGGAAACACCATATATTTT. Translation gives CSVVFGSSGNTIYF.

The chain joins TRBV19 to TRBJ2-5; no definite D call. The CDR3 covers 15 residues. Deletions cut 6 bases from V and 2 bases from J, with 16 bases between. From germline, CDR1 is LNHDA and CDR2 SQIVND (reference sequence). The CDR3 loop is CASRKSWARQETQYF. CDR3 bases: TGTGCCAGTAGGAAATCGTGGGCAAGGCAAGAGACCCAGTACTTC.

The rearrangement joins TRBV2 to TRBJ2-1, with TRBD2 identical over 7 bases. CDR1 SNHLY and CDR2 FYNNEI come from the germline V gene. The CDR3 totals 15 residues. The V gene end was trimmed by 6 bases and the J gene end by 6 bases; junction bases not matched to a gene: 11. CDR3 bases: TGTGCCAGCAGCCCAACTAGCGTTATCTTCAATGAGCAGTTCTTC. Translation gives CASSPTSVIFNEQFF.

The rearrangement uses TRBV30 and TRBJ1-2, with D perhaps TRBD1 (6 bases). V shed 8 bases and J shed 0 bases, with 10 bases lying between them. Looked up from germline, CDR1 is GTSNPN and CDR2 is SVGIG (reference sequence). CDR3 length: 12 residues. Here the CDR3 reads CAGTPTNYGYTF. The CDR3 region has the DNA TGTGCCGGGACACCTACTAACTATGGCTACACCTTC. Full variable domain (rest looked up from reference TRBV30 and TRBJ1-2): SQTIHQWPATLVQPVGSPLSLECTVEGTSNPNLYWYRQAAGRGLQLLFYSVGIGQISSEVPQNLSASRPQDRQFILSSKKLLLSDSGFYLCAGTPTNYGYTFGSGTRLTVV.

The CDR3 is CASSSWDSSPYF. The DNA for the CDR3 is TGTGCCAGCAGCAGCTGGGACAGCTCACCCTACTTC. The chain joins TRBV12-3 or TRBV12-4 to TRBJ2-7; 7 bases are shared with TRBD1. V was clipped by 6 bases and J by 13 bases; unmatched bases: 12. The CDR3 has 12 amino acids.

The sample holds a few counts of this clone. The genes are TRBV5-1 and TRBJ1-2, with D hard to call. The V gene's germline CDR1 is SGHRS and CDR2 YFSETQ. CDR3 length equals 13 residues. The V and J ends lost 0 bases and 8 bases respectively, with 11 bases between them. The CDR3 nucleotides are TGCGCCAGCAGCTTGGTTTCCGGTTCCGGCTACACCTTC. This codes for CASSLVSGSGYTF. Full variable domain (remainder filled in from reference TRBV5-1 and TRBJ1-2): KAGVTQTPRYLIKTRGQQVTLSCSPISGHRSVSWYQQTPGQGLQFLFEYFSETQRNKGNFPGRFSGRQFSNSRSEMNVSTLELGDSALYLCASSLVSGSGYTFGSGTRLTVV.

V and J are TRBV19 and TRBJ1-3, with D perhaps matching TRBD1 (5 bases). V was clipped by 8 bases and J by 8 bases, with 16 bases between them. The germline V gene encodes CDR1 LNHDA and CDR2 SQIVND (reference sequence). This CDR3 is built from 13 residues. As DNA, the CDR3 is TGTGCCAGTTCGGCAGGGCGAGGCGACACCATATATTTT. It specifies CASSAGRGDTIYF.

The V call is TRBV28, the J call TRBJ1-6; 10 bases are shared with TRBD1. Germline V CDR1 and CDR2: MDHEN, SYDVKM. The V gene end was trimmed by 6 bases and the J gene end by 0 bases; junction bases not matched to a gene: 2. The CDR3 has 16 residues. Here the CDR3 DNA reads TGTGCCAGCAGGGGACAGGGGAGCTCCTATAATTCACCCCTCCACTTT. Protein: CASRGQGSSYNSPLHF.

The V call is TRBV28, the J call TRBJ2-5; tentative D call: TRBD2 (5 bases). This CDR3 is 16 amino acids long. V gave up 6 bases and J gave up 5 bases, with 22 bases separating them. Germline V CDR1 and CDR2: MDHEN, SYDVKM. The CDR3 reads CASRRVLNAYRETQYF. CDR3 sequence (DNA): TGTGCCAGCAGGCGGGTCCTAAACGCATACCGGGAGACCCAGTACTTC.

J is TRBJ2-5 and V is TRBV4-1; TRBD2 matches 7 bases. CDR1 is MGHRA, CDR2 YSYEKL, per germline. V dropped 3 bases and J dropped 5; count of bases not matched to a gene: 9. This CDR3 contains 15 residues. The CDR3 region is CASSQALADGETQYF. The CDR3 bases are TGCGCCAGCAGCCAGGCGCTAGCGGACGGGGAGACCCAGTACTTC.

Here the CDR3 reads CASSRSGSYGYTF. The DNA for the CDR3 is TGTGCCAGCAGTAGGTCAGGGTCGTATGGCTACACCTTC. The chain is built from TRBV27 and TRBJ1-2; TRBD1 is a possible D gene (5 bases). V was cut by 5 bases and J by 5 bases, with 12 bases left in between. The CDR3 spans 13 residues. Germline CDR1 MNHEY, CDR2 SMNVEV (reference sequence).

The chain combines TRBV9 with TRBJ2-5, with 7 bases aligning to TRBD1. J lost 5 bases, V lost 4 bases, and 5 bases had no gene match. Germline CDR1 is SGDLS and CDR2 is YYNGEE. The CDR3 is 13 amino acids. CDR3: CASSPYRGETQYF. In nucleotides, the CDR3 is TGTGCCAGCAGCCCCTACAGGGGTGAGACCCAGTACTTC. The full variable domain, rest sourced from reference TRBV9 and TRBJ2-5, is DSGVTQTPKHLITATGQRVTLRCSPRSGDLSVYWYQQSLDQGLQFLIQYYNGEERAKGNILERFSAQQFPDLHSELNLSSLELGDSALYFCASSPYRGETQYFGPGTRLLVL.

Here the CDR3 reads CASSRGQGYQETQYF. The CDR3, as DNA: TGCGCCAGCAGCCGGGGACAGGGGTACCAAGAGACCCAGTACTTC. The chain employs TRBV5-1 and TRBJ2-5; 10 positions match TRBD1. The junction had 3 bases not matched to a gene; V was cut back by 4 bases and J by 0 bases. The CDR3 runs to 15 residues. Looked up from germline, CDR1 is SGHRS and CDR2 is YFSETQ. Full variable domain (remainder filled in from reference TRBV5-1 and TRBJ2-5): KAGVTQTPRYLIKTRGQQVTLSCSPISGHRSVSWYQQTPGQGLQFLFEYFSETQRNKGNFPGRFSGRQFSNSRSEMNVSTLELGDSALYLCASSRGQGYQETQYFGPGTRLLVL.

This clone was seen once. The chain joins TRBV18 to TRBJ2-1, with 7 bases aligning to TRBD1. The CDR3 totals 16 residues. The V gene end was trimmed by 2 bases and the J gene end by 2 bases; junction bases not matched to a gene: 6. The V gene's germline CDR1 is KGHSH and CDR2 LQKENI. CDR3 protein: CASSPVTGTAYNEQFF. The CDR3 coding sequence is TGTGCCAGCTCACCAGTAACCGGGACAGCCTACAATGAGCAGTTCTTC.

V and J are TRBV5-1 and TRBJ2-7; D might be TRBD2 (5 bases). Germline lookup yields CDR1 SGHRS and CDR2 YFSETQ. The V end lost 0 bases, the J end lost 3 bases, and 13 bases lay between the germline ends. CDR3 length: 15 amino acids. CDR3 coding DNA: TGCGCCAGCAGCTTGGCCCGTCGGGATAGCTACGAGCAGTACTTC. Translation: CASSLARRDSYEQYF.

In its sample, this clone was seen a few times. The CDR3 reads CASSPHSGGTDTQYF. The CDR3 DNA reads as TGTGCCAGCAGTCCTCATAGCGGGGGGACAGATACGCAGTATTTT. The chain is built from TRBV28 and TRBJ2-3; TRBD2 agrees at 10 bases. The CDR3 runs to 15 residues. Germline V gene data show CDR1 as MDHEN and CDR2 as SYDVKM. J gave up 3 bases and V 5 bases, and 5 bases lay outside the gene matches.